A selection of T cell receptor beta chains follows, all from one sample in a study of blood T cell repertoires in COVID-19. Repertoires were generated with immunoSEQ multiplex PCR, while TCRdb's copy carries only in-frame clones and drops some. Of some 150,000 clones listed, roughly nine tenths are singletons. Sequenced: peripheral blood. The receptors stem from a woman between 70 and 85 years old with acute or convalescent COVID-19. CDR3s include the opening cysteine and the closing phenylalanine or tryptophan. A D gene is named only where the DNA matches it firmly.

D gene	V gene	J gene	CDR3 protein
TRBD2	TRBV10-1	TRBJ2-7	CASSESSGGTYEQYF
NA	TRBV18	TRBJ1-5	CASSPGHPGPQHF
TRBD1	TRBV12-3/TRBV12-4	TRBJ1-1	CASSSRTGNEAFF
TRBD1	TRBV5-1	TRBJ1-1	CASSLASGQGDPFF
TRBD1	TRBV12-5	TRBJ1-1	CASGFQTGEAFF
NA	TRBV4-3	TRBJ1-3	CASSQESGTVGNTIYF
TRBD2	TRBV25-1	TRBJ2-1	CASSPSGGFRDEQFF
NA	TRBV3-1/TRBV3-2	TRBJ1-2	CASSGRRGYGYTF
NA	TRBV5-1	TRBJ2-2	CASTMGGLGLPNTGELFF
TRBD1	TRBV28	TRBJ1-6	CASTGGSGSPLHF
TRBD1	TRBV18	TRBJ2-5	CASSPGQGAETQYF
NA	TRBV9	TRBJ1-6	CASSVESGINSPLHF
TRBD1	TRBV29-1	TRBJ1-2	CSVRDRGIYGYTF
TRBD1	TRBV6-5	TRBJ1-6	CASSYRQGSYNSPLHF
TRBD1	TRBV19	TRBJ1-2	CASSKPGTANYGYTF
NA	TRBV6-2/TRBV6-3	TRBJ1-2	CASSLQAGYGYTF
TRBD1	TRBV19	TRBJ2-1	CASRSRGGTGGNEQFF
TRBD1	TRBV19	TRBJ2-2	CASRGTALNTGELFF
NA	TRBV18	TRBJ1-1	CASSSNRGQIMNTEAFF
TRBD1	TRBV19	TRBJ1-2	CASSSGQGYYGYTF
NA	TRBV7-9	TRBJ1-5	CASSPPGNQPQHF
TRBD2	TRBV18	TRBJ2-2	CASSPGLAGGPGGELFF
NA	TRBV6-5	TRBJ2-2	CASSYYQVNTGELFF
NA	TRBV6-5	TRBJ1-1	CASRRGGPNTEAFF
TRBD2	TRBV5-1	TRBJ2-5	CASRPSGPETQYF
NA	TRBV19	TRBJ1-3	CASSPYQTRGNTIYF
TRBD1	TRBV6-6	TRBJ1-5	CATRGQVKNQPQHF
NA	TRBV30	TRBJ1-1	CAWSTSRRAFF
TRBD2	TRBV30	TRBJ2-2	CAWIHSAFSGGLNTGELFF
NA	TRBV16	TRBJ1-3	CASAPSGFSGNTIYF
NA	TRBV12-3/TRBV12-4	TRBJ1-3	CASAGSPGNTIYF
TRBD1	TRBV3-1/TRBV3-2	TRBJ1-5	CASSPIHLGDRDLGSNQPQHF
TRBD2	TRBV6-2/TRBV6-3	TRBJ2-3	CASSRASGDTDTQYF
NA	TRBV13	TRBJ2-1	CASSTHSEQFF
TRBD1	TRBV7-9	TRBJ1-2	CASSLRPQGASYGYTF
TRBD2	TRBV11-1	TRBJ2-1	CASRLGTSINEQFF
NA	TRBV18	TRBJ2-6	CASSPPFGGPNSGANVLTF
TRBD1	TRBV5-6	TRBJ2-7	CASSLPGQGQSYEQYF
NA	TRBV5-4	TRBJ2-5	CASSLGPTSSQETQYF
NA	TRBV4-2	TRBJ1-6	CASSQDMGSTSPLHF
TRBD1	TRBV18	TRBJ1-2	CASSPGTDGPGYTF
NA	TRBV5-5	TRBJ1-4	CASSLAGATNEKLFF
NA	TRBV7-2	TRBJ2-2	CASNQGTGELFF
NA	TRBV7-9	TRBJ2-2	CASSPRQAPTNTGELFF
NA	TRBV27	TRBJ1-1	CASSLRGRPTEAFF
TRBD1	TRBV5-6	TRBJ1-4	CASTDMDREPEKLFF
TRBD1	TRBV6-6	TRBJ1-1	CASTGNKGQLNTEAFF
NA	TRBV20-1	TRBJ1-1	CSEQQNTEAFF
NA	TRBV29-1	TRBJ2-7	CSVDQGTKSYEQYF
TRBD1	TRBV2	TRBJ1-1	CAVRGQMNTEAFF
NA	TRBV7-3	TRBJ1-2	CASSLPGYGYTF
TRBD2	TRBV5-5	TRBJ2-1	CASSLLANNEQFF
TRBD2	TRBV6-4	TRBJ2-3	CASSKAGGTDTQYF